A single sample gave rise to the 19 T cell receptor beta chains below, sequenced in a study of CD8+CD57+ T cells in acquired aplastic anemia. Profiles of TCR beta VDJ and CDR3 were generated from a genomic DNA template. TCRdb ran MiXCR on the reads and lists one entry per CDR3 protein. The sample yields 200,000 to 250,000 distinct CDR3 sequences, about half seen once. By flow cytometry, patients selected for sequencing had shown an expansion of CD8+CD57+ cells. Input material: sorted CD4+, CD8+, or CD8+CD57+ T cells (not recorded which) from PBMCs. The receptors shown here come from a human donor with aplastic anemia.

With regard to this clonotype: The junction and the germline gene differ at one end; a read error may be behind it. The chain links TRBV7-9 to TRBJ1-5, with a possible D match to TRBD1 (6 bases). Germline lookup yields CDR1 SEHNR and CDR2 FQNEAQ (reference sequence). The CDR3 has 15 amino acids. The CDR3 loop is CASSLESGDNQPRHF. DNA of the CDR3: TGTGCCAGCAGCTTAGAGTCAGGGGACAATCAGCCCCGGCATTTT.

The DNA for the CDR3 is TGTGCCAGCAGTTTATTTGGGACAGGGGAAGGCTACACCTTC. Amino acid sequence: CASSLFGTGEGYTF. The chain couples TRBV2 to TRBJ1-2; 10 bases align to TRBD1. CDR1 and CDR2 from the germline V gene are SNHLY and FYNNEI. Trimming removed 5 bases from V and 8 bases from J; junction bases left unmatched: 8. There are 14 residues in the CDR3.

In this sample, this clonotype turned up many times. This rearrangement joins TRBV5-1 to TRBJ2-5, with D maybe TRBD1 (5 bases). The V gene lost 1 base and the J gene lost 2 bases, with 9 bases spanning the gap. The germline gives CDR1 SGHRS, CDR2 YFSETQ. The CDR3 length is 14 residues. In nucleotides, the CDR3 is TGCGCCAGCAGCTTGTTGGCAGGGCAAGAGACCCAGTACTTC. This sequence encodes CASSLLAGQETQYF.

At least ten counts were recorded for this clonotype. The rearrangement links TRBV2 to TRBJ1-5; 7 bases agree with TRBD1. The CDR3 length is 14 residues. Per germline, CDR1 SNHLY and CDR2 FYNNEI. V shed 6 bases and J 2 bases; nucleotides not matched to a gene: 4. This chain's CDR3 is CASRDRVGNQPQHF. The CDR3 nucleotides read TGTGCCAGCAGAGACAGGGTGGGCAATCAGCCCCAGCATTTT.

This clonotype was seen at least ten times. The V and J genes are TRBV20-1 and TRBJ1-6, with a tentative D call TRBD1 (5 bases). This CDR3 is 15 amino acids long. Trimming took off 2 bases at V and 7 bases at J, with 15 bases between the two ends. CDR1 is DFQATT and CDR2 is SNEGSKA in the germline V gene (reference sequence). As DNA, the CDR3 is TGCAGTGCTAGATTTGTGAGGGGTGGGAATTCACCCCTCCACTTT. As protein: CSARFVRGGNSPLHF.

This sequence joins TRBV15 and TRBJ2-7; TRBD2 aligns across 7 bases. The junction had 19 bases not matched to a gene; V was cut back by 5 bases and J by 6 bases. Germline lookup yields CDR1 LNHNV and CDR2 YYDKDF (reference sequence). CDR3 length: 17 amino acids. The CDR3 DNA is TGTGCCACCAGCGGGGTTTTCTTTACCTCGGGGGGTCGCGAGCAGTACTTC. This gives the protein CATSGVFFTSGGREQYF.

Many counts were recorded for this clonotype. The J gene is TRBJ1-1, the V gene TRBV10-1; D is undetermined. Trimming took 5 bases from V and 0 from J, leaving 4 bases between them. The CDR3 consists of 12 residues. CDR1 and CDR2 from the germline V gene are WNHNN and SYGVQD (reference sequence). Here the CDR3 reads CASSNMNTEAFF. Here the CDR3 DNA reads TGCGCCAGCAGTAACATGAACACTGAAGCTTTCTTT.

The rearrangement links TRBV5-6 to TRBJ2-1; D is ambiguous. CDR3 length equals 15 residues. CDR1 SGHDT and CDR2 YYEEEE come from the germline V gene. V was pared by 5 bases and J by 2 bases, with 14 bases between. CDR3 DNA: TGTGCCAGCAGTTTGACGGAGACTGCCTACAATGAGCAGTTCTTC. As protein: CASSLTETAYNEQFF.

J is TRBJ2-7 and V is TRBV15; no clear D gene. Germline V gene sequence: CDR1 LNHNV, CDR2 YYDKDF (reference sequence). The CDR3 runs to 11 residues. Deletions cut 4 bases from V and 0 bases from J, with 1 base between. The CDR3 nucleotides are TGTGCCACCAGCAACTCCTACGAGCAGTACTTC. Translating it yields CATSNSYEQYF.

The count of this clonotype is one. This chain uses TRBV5-1 with TRBJ2-1, with D perhaps TRBD1 (7 bases). Germline V gene data show CDR1 as SGHRS and CDR2 as YFSETQ. The CDR3 is made up of 20 amino acids. V lost 5 bases and J 0 bases, leaving 27 bases between the germline ends. For the CDR3, the DNA is TGCGCCAGCAGTCTTAGAGTTAATGTGGGGGGACAGAGCTCCTACAATGAGCAGTTCTTC. It codes for CASSLRVNVGGQSSYNEQFF.

The V and J genes are TRBV7-9 and TRBJ2-5; no definite D call. This CDR3 has 14 amino acids. V was shortened by 1 base and J by 4 bases, with 10 bases between the two germline ends. Germline V gives CDR1 SEHNR, CDR2 FQNEAQ (reference sequence). The CDR3 DNA sequence: TGTGCCAGCAGCTTAGGGTGGGCCATAGAGACCCAGTACTTC. It translates to CASSLGWAIETQYF.

This clonotype was picked up many times. The chain combines TRBV12-3 or TRBV12-4 with TRBJ1-1; unclear D gene. V was pared by 5 bases and J by 1 base, with 11 bases between. The CDR3 spans 14 residues. CDR3 residues: CASSHQAKNTEAFF. The CDR3 DNA is TGTGCCAGCAGTCACCAGGCAAAGAACACTGAAGCTTTCTTT.

The chain is built from TRBV20-1 and TRBJ1-2, with D perhaps TRBD1 (6 bases). This CDR3 contains 10 residues. Germline CDR1 reads DFQATT; CDR2 reads SNEGSKA (reference sequence). V lost 5 bases to trimming and J lost 8 bases, with 9 bases between them. The CDR3, as DNA: TGCAGTGCTGGGGGGGGCGGCTACACCTTC. Its translation: CSAGGGGYTF.

About this clonotype itself: A much larger clone differs from this one at a single base, so this may be a read error. The conserved closing phenylalanine or tryptophan is absent in this CDR3, likely reflecting a read error. CDR3 sequence (DNA): TGCAGTGCTAGAGAAGGAACAACCGGCGGTTCACCCCTCCACCTT. Protein sequence: CSAREGTTGGSPLHL. This rearrangement joins TRBV20-1 to TRBJ1-6; D is uncertain. The CDR3 has 15 amino acids. Trimming shortened V by 0 bases and J by 9 bases, and 15 bases separated the two germline ends. The germline V gene has CDR1 DFQATT and CDR2 SNEGSKA (reference sequence).

This chain uses TRBV19 with TRBJ1-6; TRBD1 matches at 9 bases. Germline loops: CDR1 LNHDA, CDR2 SQIVND (reference sequence). V lost 3 bases to trimming and J lost 9 bases; unmatched junction nucleotides: 6. The CDR3 sequence is 15 residues long. The CDR3 sequence: CASSIGGTGRSPLHF. CDR3 nucleotides: TGTGCCAGTAGTATTGGAGGGACAGGGCGTTCACCCCTCCACTTT. The variable domain in full, with the rest retrieved from reference TRBV19 and TRBJ1-6, is DGGITQSPKYLFRKEGQNVTLSCEQNLNHDAMYWYRQDPGQGLRLIYYSQIVNDFQKGDIAEGYSVSREKKESFPLTVTSAQKNPTAFYLCASSIGGTGRSPLHFGNGTRLTVT.

The chain combines TRBV2 with TRBJ2-7; D tentatively reads TRBD1 or TRBD2 (6 bases each). Trimming left V 2 bases short and J 5 bases short, with 13 bases between. CDR1 is SNHLY, CDR2 FYNNEI, per germline. CDR3 length: 14 residues. CDR3 DNA sequence: TGTGCCAGCAGTGAAACGGGGGCACTACACGAGCAGTACTTC. This translates into CASSETGALHEQYF.

Ten or more counts support this clonotype. This rearrangement joins TRBV9 to TRBJ1-4, with D maybe TRBD1 (5 bases). Deletions cut 3 bases from V and 6 bases from J, with 18 bases between. This CDR3 region has 16 residues. Germline V lookup: CDR1 SGDLS, CDR2 YYNGEE. The CDR3 is CASSAHPGTEYEKLFF. The CDR3 DNA reads TGTGCCAGCAGCGCCCATCCCGGGACTGAATATGAAAAACTGTTTTTT.

This clonotype was observed at least ten times. The chain carries TRBV28 and TRBJ1-2; TRBD1 might be the D (6 bases). In germline, CDR1 is MDHEN, CDR2 SYDVKM. V lost 6 bases and J lost 4, with 12 bases in between. The length of the CDR3 is 13 residues. The CDR3 reads CASSEQGGYGYTF. CDR3 coding DNA: TGTGCCAGCAGCGAACAGGGAGGCTATGGCTACACCTTC.

This clonotype was recorded many times. The J gene is TRBJ1-5, the V gene TRBV19, with 9 bases aligning to TRBD1. This CDR3 spans 15 amino acids. Per germline, CDR1 LNHDA and CDR2 SQIVND (reference sequence). J lost 3 bases, V lost 3 bases, and 3 bases had no gene match. The CDR3 reads CASSIWTGANQPQHF. As DNA, the CDR3 is TGTGCCAGTAGTATTTGGACAGGGGCCAATCAGCCCCAGCATTTT.